These T cell receptor beta chains were read from a single sample in a study of blood T cells in healthy people across ages. TCRdb redid the calling of the 5' RACE reads with MiXCR, one entry per CDR3 protein. The sample yields about 800,000 distinct CDR3 sequences, approximately 25% seen once. These data also formed part of another study, on T cells of mothers and their children.

Sequenced input: blood. These receptors all stem from a boy younger than 18 in good health. Each CDR3 is given with its conserved first and last residue. Each record gives: D gene, CDR3 length, clone size, V gene, J gene, CDR3 protein, CDR3 DNA. D genes are given only for firm matches. Only some rows state a clone size, as once, few, many or a class for expanded clones.

D gene: NA
CDR3 length: 14
clone size: NA
V gene: TRBV29-1
J gene: TRBJ1-3
CDR3 protein: CSVDPGFSGNTIYF
CDR3 DNA: TGCAGCGTTGACCCCGGGTTTAGCGGAAACACCATATATTTT

D gene: TRBD2
CDR3 length: 14
clone size: few
V gene: TRBV5-6
J gene: TRBJ2-3
CDR3 protein: CASSLWTSPDTQYF
CDR3 DNA: TGTGCCAGCAGCCTCTGGACTAGCCCAGATACGCAGTATTTT

D gene: NA
CDR3 length: 14
clone size: NA
V gene: TRBV7-2
J gene: TRBJ2-5
CDR3 protein: CASSSGLPYETQYF
CDR3 DNA: TGTGCCAGCAGCTCAGGACTACCTTACGAGACCCAGTACTTC

D gene: NA
CDR3 length: 16
clone size: NA
V gene: TRBV12-3/TRBV12-4
J gene: TRBJ2-2
CDR3 protein: CASRSEEFALSGELFF
CDR3 DNA: TGTGCCAGCAGATCGGAGGAGTTCGCTCTATCCGGGGAGCTGTTTTTT

D gene: TRBD1
CDR3 length: 16
clone size: NA
V gene: TRBV12-3/TRBV12-4
J gene: TRBJ1-2
CDR3 protein: CASSDPGQGMNYGYTF
CDR3 DNA: TGTGCCAGCAGCGATCCGGGACAGGGAATGAACTATGGCTACACCTTC

D gene: TRBD1
CDR3 length: 15
clone size: few
V gene: TRBV7-9
J gene: TRBJ1-4
CDR3 protein: CASSLGDSAFEKLFF
CDR3 DNA: TGTGCCAGCAGCTTGGGGGACAGCGCATTTGAAAAACTGTTTTTT

D gene: TRBD2
CDR3 length: 13
clone size: NA
V gene: TRBV10-3
J gene: TRBJ2-1
CDR3 protein: CATEGLVRNEQFF
CDR3 DNA: TGTGCCACCGAGGGACTAGTGCGCAATGAGCAGTTCTTC

D gene: NA
CDR3 length: 15
clone size: NA
V gene: TRBV6-5
J gene: TRBJ2-7
CDR3 protein: CASSYSPTANYEQYF
CDR3 DNA: TGTGCCAGCAGTTACTCGCCGACAGCGAACTACGAGCAGTACTTC

D gene: TRBD1
CDR3 length: 19
clone size: few
V gene: TRBV7-3
J gene: TRBJ2-3
CDR3 protein: CASSPRGQGAYPETDTQYF
CDR3 DNA: TGTGCCAGCAGCCCCCGAGGACAGGGGGCGTATCCCGAAACAGATACGCAGTATTTT

D gene: NA
CDR3 length: 12
clone size: NA
V gene: TRBV14
J gene: TRBJ2-5
CDR3 protein: CASNRCKETQYF
CDR3 DNA: TGTGCCAGCAATAGATGCAAAGAGACCCAGTACTTC

D gene: NA
CDR3 length: 15
clone size: few
V gene: TRBV6-5
J gene: TRBJ2-5
CDR3 protein: CASSYSIAAEETQYF
CDR3 DNA: TGTGCCAGCAGTTACTCGATTGCGGCAGAAGAGACCCAGTACTTC

D gene: NA
CDR3 length: 16
clone size: NA
V gene: TRBV29-1
J gene: TRBJ2-7
CDR3 protein: CSVILVASSRRYEQYF
CDR3 DNA: TGCAGCGTTATCCTAGTGGCCTCTAGCAGACGATACGAGCAGTACTTC

D gene: NA
CDR3 length: 14
clone size: few
V gene: TRBV6-6
J gene: TRBJ2-7
CDR3 protein: CASSHWAGDYEQYF
CDR3 DNA: TGTGCCAGCAGTCACTGGGCAGGGGACTACGAGCAGTACTTC

D gene: TRBD2
CDR3 length: 16
clone size: few
V gene: TRBV7-2
J gene: TRBJ2-1
CDR3 protein: CVSSRPLSGGAYEQFF
CDR3 DNA: TGTGTCAGCAGCCGCCCCCTCAGCGGGGGGGCCTATGAGCAGTTCTTC

D gene: TRBD2
CDR3 length: 16
clone size: NA
V gene: TRBV4-3
J gene: TRBJ2-5
CDR3 protein: CASSSRLAEPQETQYF
CDR3 DNA: TGCGCCAGCAGCTCTCGACTAGCGGAGCCCCAAGAGACCCAGTACTTC

D gene: TRBD1
CDR3 length: 13
clone size: NA
V gene: TRBV5-1
J gene: TRBJ1-1
CDR3 protein: CASSPDRRTEAFF
CDR3 DNA: TGCGCCAGCAGCCCGGACAGGAGGACTGAAGCTTTCTTT

D gene: TRBD1
CDR3 length: 16
clone size: NA
V gene: TRBV6-6
J gene: TRBJ2-7
CDR3 protein: CASSKTPGQGTPEQYF
CDR3 DNA: TGTGCCAGCAGTAAAACCCCGGGACAGGGTACTCCCGAGCAGTACTTC

D gene: NA
CDR3 length: 17
clone size: NA
V gene: TRBV20-1
J gene: TRBJ2-6
CDR3 protein: CSAGPELLSSGANVLTF
CDR3 DNA: TGCAGTGCTGGTCCGGAGCTCCTGAGCTCTGGGGCCAACGTCCTGACTTTC

D gene: NA
CDR3 length: 12
clone size: NA
V gene: TRBV20-1
J gene: TRBJ2-7
CDR3 protein: CSATGEPYEQYF
CDR3 DNA: TGCAGTGCTACAGGGGAGCCCTACGAGCAGTACTTC

D gene: NA
CDR3 length: 9
clone size: few
V gene: TRBV7-2
J gene: TRBJ2-7
CDR3 protein: CASREGQYF
CDR3 DNA: TGTGCCAGCAGAGAGGGGCAGTACTTC

D gene: NA
CDR3 length: 13
clone size: NA
V gene: TRBV19
J gene: TRBJ2-7
CDR3 protein: CASRMEETYEQYF
CDR3 DNA: TGTGCCAGTAGAATGGAGGAGACCTACGAGCAGTACTTC

D gene: TRBD2
CDR3 length: 16
clone size: few
V gene: TRBV4-3
J gene: TRBJ2-1
CDR3 protein: CASSQEPSGSGDEQFF
CDR3 DNA: TGCGCCAGCAGCCAAGAGCCTAGCGGGAGTGGAGATGAGCAGTTCTTC

D gene: TRBD2
CDR3 length: 15
clone size: few
V gene: TRBV15
J gene: TRBJ2-1
CDR3 protein: CATSTKRELYNEQFF
CDR3 DNA: TGTGCCACCAGCACAAAGCGGGAGCTCTACAATGAGCAGTTCTTC

D gene: NA
CDR3 length: 11
clone size: NA
V gene: TRBV29-1
J gene: TRBJ2-1
CDR3 protein: CSVGQYNEQFF
CDR3 DNA: TGCAGCGTCGGACAGTACAATGAGCAGTTCTTC

D gene: TRBD1
CDR3 length: 14
clone size: few
V gene: TRBV9
J gene: TRBJ2-7
CDR3 protein: CASSVGTGNYEQYF
CDR3 DNA: TGTGCCAGCAGCGTAGGGACAGGGAACTACGAGCAGTACTTC

D gene: NA
CDR3 length: 13
clone size: NA
V gene: TRBV5-6
J gene: TRBJ2-2
CDR3 protein: CASTALRAGELFF
CDR3 DNA: TGTGCCAGCACCGCCCTGCGGGCCGGGGAGCTGTTTTTT

D gene: NA
CDR3 length: 12
clone size: NA
V gene: TRBV7-9
J gene: TRBJ2-7
CDR3 protein: CASSSRYSEQYF
CDR3 DNA: TGTGCCAGCAGCTCGAGATATTCCGAGCAGTACTTC

D gene: NA
CDR3 length: 16
clone size: many
V gene: TRBV9
J gene: TRBJ2-5
CDR3 protein: CASSVGLVAEQETQYF
CDR3 DNA: TGTGCCAGCAGCGTAGGTTTGGTGGCAGAACAAGAGACCCAGTACTTC

D gene: TRBD1
CDR3 length: 14
clone size: few
V gene: TRBV29-1
J gene: TRBJ1-2
CDR3 protein: CSVVPDREVDGYTF
CDR3 DNA: TGCAGCGTTGTACCGGACAGGGAGGTCGATGGCTACACCTTC

D gene: TRBD2
CDR3 length: 14
clone size: NA
V gene: TRBV20-1
J gene: TRBJ2-7
CDR3 protein: CSARDSGRGYEQYF
CDR3 DNA: TGCAGTGCTAGAGATTCCGGGAGGGGGTACGAGCAGTACTTC

D gene: NA
CDR3 length: 14
clone size: NA
V gene: TRBV7-2
J gene: TRBJ2-7
CDR3 protein: CASSLEGIFYEQYF
CDR3 DNA: TGTGCCAGCAGCTTAGAGGGGATCTTCTACGAGCAGTACTTC

D gene: TRBD2
CDR3 length: 14
clone size: few
V gene: TRBV2
J gene: TRBJ2-7
CDR3 protein: CASLERGVGYEQYF
CDR3 DNA: TGTGCCAGTCTGGAGCGGGGAGTAGGATACGAGCAGTACTTC

D gene: NA
CDR3 length: 15
clone size: NA
V gene: TRBV15
J gene: TRBJ1-4
CDR3 protein: CATSPPGVTNEKLFF
CDR3 DNA: TGTGCCACCAGCCCCCCGGGCGTAACTAATGAAAAACTGTTTTTT

D gene: NA
CDR3 length: 14
clone size: NA
V gene: TRBV27
J gene: TRBJ2-7
CDR3 protein: CASSLYGTPYEQYF
CDR3 DNA: TGTGCCAGCAGTTTATACGGGACACCGTACGAGCAGTACTTC

D gene: NA
CDR3 length: 16
clone size: NA
V gene: TRBV7-6
J gene: TRBJ2-7
CDR3 protein: CASSLALGGEVYEQYF
CDR3 DNA: TGTGCCAGCAGCTTAGCGCTCGGGGGCGAGGTCTACGAGCAGTACTTC

D gene: NA
CDR3 length: 18
clone size: few
V gene: TRBV7-8
J gene: TRBJ2-1
CDR3 protein: CASSPEPVGTSSYNEQFF
CDR3 DNA: TGTGCCAGCAGCCCAGAGCCTGTGGGGACAAGCTCCTACAATGAGCAGTTCTTC

D gene: NA
CDR3 length: 13
clone size: few
V gene: TRBV27
J gene: TRBJ2-7
CDR3 protein: CASSGLGPYEQYF
CDR3 DNA: TGTGCCAGCAGTGGCCTCGGGCCCTACGAGCAGTACTTC

D gene: TRBD1
CDR3 length: 15
clone size: few
V gene: TRBV29-1
J gene: TRBJ2-7
CDR3 protein: CSVEEIGTESHEQYF
CDR3 DNA: TGCAGCGTTGAAGAAATAGGGACAGAGAGCCACGAGCAGTACTTC

D gene: TRBD1
CDR3 length: 16
clone size: few
V gene: TRBV4-3
J gene: TRBJ2-1
CDR3 protein: CASSQVGQGQIHEQFF
CDR3 DNA: TGCGCCAGCAGCCAGGTGGGACAGGGTCAGATCCATGAGCAGTTCTTC

D gene: NA
CDR3 length: 13
clone size: NA
V gene: TRBV12-3/TRBV12-4
J gene: TRBJ1-2
CDR3 protein: CASSPRGNGGYTF
CDR3 DNA: TGTGCCAGCAGTCCCCGGGGAAATGGGGGCTACACCTTC

D gene: TRBD1
CDR3 length: 16
clone size: NA
V gene: TRBV7-9
J gene: TRBJ2-7
CDR3 protein: CASSLGTGGNPHEQYF
CDR3 DNA: TGTGCCAGCAGCTTAGGGACAGGGGGTAACCCCCACGAGCAGTACTTC

D gene: NA
CDR3 length: 15
clone size: NA
V gene: TRBV28
J gene: TRBJ2-5
CDR3 protein: CASSLQDSSQETQYF
CDR3 DNA: TGTGCCAGCAGTCTCCAGGACAGTTCGCAAGAGACCCAGTACTTC